A single sample is the source of the 9 T cell receptor beta chains below, sequenced in a study of cytomegalovirus exposure and HLA in healthy donors. PCR used 60 Vbeta primers and 13 Jbeta primers. The table came from immunoSEQ multiplex PCR; TCRdb's copy has only in-frame clones and leaves some out. The sample lists some 150,000 clones; 70% to 80% were seen once. Specimen: PBMCs. Receptor source: a human donor in good health.

Only a few counts were recorded for this clone. The chain couples TRBV9 to TRBJ2-3; D possibly corresponds to TRBD1 (5 bases). CDR3 length: 13 amino acids. Deletions cut 0 bases from V and 4 bases from J, with 6 bases between. Germline-derived CDR1 and CDR2 are SGDLS and YYNGEE. The CDR3 DNA sequence: TGTGCCAGCAGCGTAGAAGGGGCAGATACGCAGTATTTT. Its protein is CASSVEGADTQYF. The full variable domain, with the rest looked up from reference TRBV9 and TRBJ2-3, is DSGVTQTPKHLITATGQRVTLRCSPRSGDLSVYWYQQSLDQGLQFLIQYYNGEERAKGNILERFSAQQFPDLHSELNLSSLELGDSALYFCASSVEGADTQYFGPGTRLTVL.

V usage is TRBV19 and J usage is TRBJ1-3, with D maybe TRBD1 (5 bases). The CDR3 contains 14 residues. Germline loops: CDR1 LNHDA, CDR2 SQIVND (reference sequence). Between the trimmed V and J ends, which lost 4 bases and 1 base, there was a span of 8 bases. CDR3 nucleotide sequence: TGTGCCAGTAGTAAAGGGGAATCTGGAAACACCATATATTTT. Translating it yields CASSKGESGNTIYF.

The chain couples TRBV19 to TRBJ2-3, with D maybe TRBD2 (6 bases). The CDR3 runs 16 residues. V was cut by 3 bases and J by 1 base, with 14 bases left in between. Germline V gene sequence: CDR1 LNHDA, CDR2 SQIVND (reference sequence). CDR3 coding DNA: TGTGCCAGTAGTATCGTTTGGCGGGGTGGCACAGATACGCAGTATTTT. It yields the protein CASSIVWRGGTDTQYF.

The chain is built from TRBV28 and TRBJ2-7, with D possibly TRBD2 on 7 matching bases. Trimming took 7 bases from V and 4 from J, leaving 14 bases between them. The germline V gene encodes CDR1 MDHEN and CDR2 SYDVKM. The CDR3 extends over 13 amino acids. The chain's CDR3 is CASKGGGVYEQYF. DNA of the CDR3: TGTGCCAGCAAAGGGGGAGGGGTGTACGAGCAGTACTTC.

Here the CDR3 DNA reads TGCGCCAGCAGCTTGATACTAGCGGATCGGGAGCAGTTCTTC. Translation gives CASSLILADREQFF. J is TRBJ2-1 and V is TRBV5-1; TRBD2 matches at 8 bases. V trimming: 1 base; J trimming: 10 bases; junction bases outside the gene matches: 7. Germline V gives CDR1 SGHRS, CDR2 YFSETQ. This CDR3 is built from 14 residues.

The rearrangement joins TRBV19 to TRBJ2-7; TRBD2 might be the D (6 bases). The V and J ends lost 7 bases and 1 base respectively, with 14 bases between them. The CDR3 contains 14 residues. Per germline, CDR1 LNHDA and CDR2 SQIVND (reference sequence). The CDR3 DNA reads as TGTGCCAGTACCCTGACTAGTAGGTCCTACGAGCAGTACTTC. This sequence encodes CASTLTSRSYEQYF.

The V call is TRBV10-3, the J call TRBJ2-1; possible D gene TRBD1, 5 bases. This CDR3 region has 15 residues. Trimming took 6 bases from V and 1 from J, leaving 13 bases between them. The V gene's germline CDR1 is ENHRY and CDR2 SYGVKD. CDR3 sequence (DNA): TGTGCCATCAGCCAGAAAGGGGTATCCTACAATGAGCAGTTCTTC. The encoded protein is CAISQKGVSYNEQFF.

A few counts support this clone. The gene calls are TRBV12-5 and TRBJ2-3, with D possibly being TRBD2 (5 bases). Germline values: CDR1 LGHNT, CDR2 FRNRAP. Deletions cut 0 bases from V and 10 bases from J, with 14 bases between. The CDR3 totals 14 residues. The chain's CDR3 is CASGLVRGPRSQYF. CDR3 coding DNA: TGTGCTAGTGGTTTGGTACGGGGTCCCAGGTCGCAGTATTTT.

The chain combines TRBV5-1 with TRBJ1-2, with TRBD1 identical over 8 bases. Germline values: CDR1 SGHRS, CDR2 YFSETQ. The CDR3 extends over 16 amino acids. Trimming took 4 bases from V and 3 from J; bases not matched to a gene: 11. The CDR3 sequence is CASSPDRGSFYYGYTF. CDR3 DNA: TGCGCCAGCAGCCCAGACAGGGGAAGCTTCTACTATGGCTACACCTTC.